Reported below is one T cell receptor (beta chain). Its antigen is undetermined. Per the germline V gene, CDR1 is SEHNR and CDR2 is FQNEAQ (reference sequence). The CDR3 covers 14 residues. The V gene end was trimmed by 5 bases and the J gene end by 14 bases; junction bases not matched to a gene: 14. The sample originates from a study of PD-L1 blockade in urothelial cancer. In the study overall: There were a median of about 150,000 T cells in blood samples. Overall study results and limits: When pretreatment blood TCR clonality was below the median, it predicted better survival.

Repertoires were generated with immunoSEQ multiplex PCR, while TCRdb's copy carries only in-frame clones and drops some. Of roughly 100,000 clones in the sample, less than 85% were seen once. The time point: peripheral blood 6 weeks after treatment start. Disease in patients was locally advanced or metastatic urothelial carcinoma. The clonotype comes from a man between 65 and 85 years old with urothelial cancer. This specimen was PBMCs, taken around atezolizumab (anti-PD-L1) treatment. The chain joins TRBV7-9 to TRBJ1-2, with 10 bases aligning to TRBD1. DNA of the CDR3: TGTGCCAGCAGCCCCCCGGGGACAGGGGACCGGTGGACCTTC. Translating it yields CASSPPGTGDRWTF.